This T cell receptor beta chain was profiled in a study of blood T cell repertoires in COVID-19. Study background: Spain, Italy and the United States supplied samples that represented acute and convalescent COVID-19. PBMCs, B-cell-depleted T cells, or T cells were the source of the cDNA or gDNA that made up the material.

This clone was seen just once. The authors' processing: Cell counts per sample came from amplifying reference gene primers. Here immunoSEQ multiplex PCR was the method, and the copy in TCRdb shows in-frame clones only, minus some. That table supplies the V and J calls and clone size; D and trimming were determined from the DNA. The table shows 200,000 to 300,000 clones, with about four fifths occurring only once. The junction had 7 bases not matched to a gene; V was cut back by 4 bases and J by 7 bases. The CDR3 loop spans 15 amino acids. Germline V gene data show CDR1 as LNHDA and CDR2 as SQIVND (reference sequence).

The sequence was obtained from a woman older than 75 with acute or convalescent COVID-19. V gene TRBV19 combines with J gene TRBJ2-2; 9 nucleotides align to TRBD1. Sequenced input: peripheral blood. The CDR3 loop reads CASSTGTGLGGELFF. In nucleotides, the CDR3 is TGTGCCAGTAGTACCGGGACAGGGCTGGGCGGGGAGCTGTTTTTT.